These 10 T cell receptor beta chains were all obtained from the same sample, sequenced in a study of graft-versus-host responses after intestinal transplantation. For these TCRs, the target antigens are not known. Profiled with immunoSEQ multiplex PCR; TCRdb holds only in-frame clones, not every one. The data hold some 100,000 clones, with roughly 87% observed a single time. The sequenced sample was unstimulated CD4+ T cells sorted from spleen or lymph node cells, obtained before transplant. These TCRs come from a human donor who was the organ donor for an intestinal transplant.

The V call is TRBV28, the J call TRBJ2-3; 8 positions match TRBD1. Germline values: CDR1 MDHEN, CDR2 SYDVKM. The CDR3 loop spans 16 amino acids. Trimming took 5 bases from V and 4 from J; bases not matched to a gene: 11. DNA for the CDR3: TGTGCCAGCAGTCCCAAGAGGACAGGGTGGGCAGATACGCAGTATTTT. Protein: CASSPKRTGWADTQYF.

The chain carries TRBV9 and TRBJ2-1; no definite D call. The CDR3 covers 9 residues. CDR1 is SGDLS and CDR2 is YYNGEE in the germline V gene. Trimming removed 1 base from V and 13 bases from J, with 3 bases in between. The CDR3 loop is CASSVLQFF. DNA for the CDR3: TGTGCCAGCAGCGTACTCCAGTTCTTC. The full variable domain, its missing parts supplied by reference TRBV9 and TRBJ2-1, is DSGVTQTPKHLITATGQRVTLRCSPRSGDLSVYWYQQSLDQGLQFLIQYYNGEERAKGNILERFSAQQFPDLHSELNLSSLELGDSALYFCASSVLQFFGPGTRLTVL.

This clone was counted once. This chain connects TRBV28 to TRBJ1-1; D unclear. This CDR3 region has 14 residues. Germline V gene data show CDR1 as MDHEN and CDR2 as SYDVKM. Trimming pared 3 bases from V and 2 bases from J, leaving 10 bases between. The CDR3 sequence: CASSLEQPNTEAFF. In DNA, the CDR3 is TGTGCCAGCAGTTTGGAGCAGCCCAACACTGAAGCTTTCTTT. The full variable domain, with the rest looked up from reference TRBV28 and TRBJ1-1, is DVKVTQSSRYLVKRTGEKVFLECVQDMDHENMFWYRQDPGLGLRLIYFSYDVKMKEKGDIPEGYSVSREKKERFSLILESASTNQTSMYLCASSLEQPNTEAFFGQGTRLTVV.

V is TRBV6-4 and J is TRBJ1-4; D not resolved. This CDR3 contains 13 residues. CDR1 and CDR2 (germline): MRHNA, SNTAGT. Trimming pared 5 bases from V and 5 bases from J, leaving 9 bases between. In nucleotides, the CDR3 is TGTGCCAGCAGTCTAGGCAGGAATGAAAAACTGTTTTTT. This codes for CASSLGRNEKLFF.

The rearrangement joins TRBV12-2 to TRBJ1-2. TRBV12-2 is a known pseudogene. This CDR3 region has 12 residues. In nucleotides, the CDR3 is TGTGCAAGTCGCCCGGGGGGGCACGGCTACACCTTC. Translated: CASRPGGHGYTF.

The chain combines TRBV5-4 with TRBJ2-2; possibly TRBD1 for D (6 bases). Germline V CDR1 and CDR2: SGHNT, YYREEE (reference sequence). V was clipped by 5 bases and J by 0 bases, with 14 bases between them. The CDR3 has 16 residues. The CDR3 is CASRGGDNSNTGELFF. In DNA form, the CDR3 reads TGTGCCAGCAGGGGTGGGGACAATTCGAACACCGGGGAGCTGTTTTTT.

This chain connects TRBV6-1 to TRBJ2-1; tentatively, D is TRBD1 (6 bases). The V end was cut by 7 bases, the J end by 5 bases, with 18 bases between. Germline V gives CDR1 MNHNS, CDR2 SASEGT. The CDR3 runs to 15 residues. CDR3 nucleotide sequence: TGTGCCAGCATTAAGCGTCAGGGGCATGACAATGAGCAGTTCTTC. It yields the protein CASIKRQGHDNEQFF.

The genes are TRBV30 and TRBJ1-6; D is ambiguous. This CDR3 comprises 13 residues. Germline V gene sequence: CDR1 GTSNPN, CDR2 SVGIG (reference sequence). Trimming removed 4 bases at V and 7 bases at J, with 11 bases between. CDR3 amino acids: CAWIGSVNSPLHF. The CDR3 region has the DNA TGTGCCTGGATCGGCAGCGTGAATTCACCCCTCCACTTT.

This chain connects TRBV27 to TRBJ2-5; 9 bases are shared with TRBD1. Germline assignment: CDR1 MNHEY and CDR2 SMNVEV (reference sequence). The V and J ends lost 3 bases and 5 bases, in that order; junction bases with no gene match: 7. The CDR3 has 15 residues. CDR3 residues: CASSFLYRGLETQYF. DNA of the CDR3: TGTGCCAGCAGTTTCCTCTACAGGGGGCTGGAGACCCAGTACTTC.

The chain has TRBV4-1 and TRBJ2-7, with D tentatively TRBD1 (6 bases). The V gene's germline CDR1 is MGHRA and CDR2 YSYEKL. Trimming took off 0 bases at V and 3 bases at J, with 15 bases between the two ends. This CDR3 contains 16 residues. CDR3 nucleotide sequence: TGCGCCAGCAGCCAAGATGGGGGCAGGGCGATCTACGAGCAGTACTTC. Translated, it gives CASSQDGGRAIYEQYF.